The sequence of this TCR beta chain was determined in a study of shared clonotypes between healthy human individuals. Generated by immunoSEQ multiplex PCR, the TCRdb table keeps only in-frame clones and is missing some. This table holds around 700,000 clones, 72% found once. The germline gives CDR1 SGHDN, CDR2 FVKESK. The CDR3 runs to 17 residues. V shed 3 bases and J 5 bases; nucleotides not matched to a gene: 9. Sequenced input: memory CD4+ T cells sorted from blood. Subset meaning: CD45RA-negative fraction. The chain combines TRBV14 with TRBJ2-2; 10 bases agree with TRBD1. The clonotype was recovered from a woman younger than 45 in good health. The CDR3 bases are TGTGCCAGCAGCCAGAGGAGACAGGGGGCTGATACCGGGGAGCTGTTTTTT. Encoded protein: CASSQRRQGADTGELFF. The whole variable domain, remainder taken from reference TRBV14 and TRBJ2-2, is EAGVTQFPSHSVIEKGQTVTLRCDPISGHDNLYWYRRVMGKEIKFLLHFVKESKQDESGMPNNRFLAERTGGTYSTLKVQPAELEDSGVYFCASSQRRQGADTGELFFGEGSRLTVL.